This entry lists 27 T cell receptor beta chains sequenced from one sample in a study of T cell repertoires in cytomegalovirus infection. TCRdb re-called the reads through MiXCR, storing one row per CDR3 protein. This sample has 600,000 to 800,000 distinct CDR3 sequences, with 20% to 30% found just once. Sequenced input: CD8+ T cells from PBMCs. The receptors were gathered from a human donor in good health (CMV status not recorded). Some clones in this sample may be carry-over from other donors' samples.

The gene calls are TRBV28 and TRBJ1-2; perhaps TRBD1 as D (5 bases). The CDR3 is 15 amino acids. Germline lookup yields CDR1 MDHEN and CDR2 SYDVKM. With 7 bases removed from V and 3 bases from J, the gap between germline ends came to 18 bases. As DNA, the CDR3 is TGTGCCAGCAACGCTGCCGCGACAGTTTACTATGGCTACACCTTC. Protein sequence: CASNAAATVYYGYTF.

The rearrangement uses TRBV29-1 and TRBJ1-1; TRBD1 is a possible D gene (5 bases). Germline V CDR1 and CDR2: SQVTM, ANQGSEA. The V gene lost 7 bases and the J gene lost 4 bases, with 19 bases spanning the gap. The CDR3 spans 14 residues. This chain's CDR3 is CSARKGTGLTEAFF. The CDR3 bases are TGCAGCGCTAGGAAAGGGACCGGTCTCACTGAAGCTTTCTTT.

This chain joins TRBV14 and TRBJ2-5; tentative D call: TRBD2 (5 bases). The CDR3 contains 15 residues. V was clipped by 1 base and J by 3 bases, with 12 bases between them. The germline V gene encodes CDR1 SGHDN and CDR2 FVKESK. The CDR3 nucleotides are TGTGCCAGCAGCCAAGTACCATCCGGGGAAGAGACCCAGTACTTC. Amino acids: CASSQVPSGEETQYF.

The chain joins TRBV5-5 to TRBJ1-6; TRBD1 agrees at 8 bases. The CDR3 extends over 16 amino acids. Per germline, CDR1 SGHKS and CDR2 YYEKEE (reference sequence). Trimming cost V 2 bases and J 7 bases; bases outside gene matches: 8. The CDR3, as DNA: TGTGCCAGCAGCTTTTACCGGGACAGGAAGAATTCACCCCTCCACTTT. Encoded protein: CASSFYRDRKNSPLHF.

Concerning this clonotype: A read error is possible here, since a much larger clone lies one base away. For the CDR3, the DNA is TGCACCAGCAGGGGTGGGCAGAATACTGAAGCTTTCTTT. Translated, it gives CTSRGGQNTEAFF. The rearrangement links TRBV4-1 to TRBJ1-1, with D tentatively TRBD1 (6 bases). Germline values: CDR1 MGHRA, CDR2 YSYEKL. CDR3 length: 13 residues.

This clonotype was seen a handful of times. J is TRBJ2-3 and V is TRBV6-2 or TRBV6-3; TRBD1 aligns across 7 bases. Germline lookup yields CDR1 MNHEY and CDR2 SVGEGT. The junction had 12 bases not matched to a gene; V was cut back by 2 bases and J by 1 base. The CDR3 consists of 18 residues. CDR3 sequence reads: CASSYGGRGYGGTDTQYF. Written as DNA, the CDR3 is TGTGCCAGCAGTTACGGGGGCAGGGGGTATGGGGGCACAGATACGCAGTATTTT.

The chain uses TRBV5-1 and TRBJ1-2; D possibly corresponds to TRBD1 (6 bases). The V end lost 0 bases, the J end lost 3 bases, and 12 bases lay between the germline ends. CDR3 length: 15 amino acids. Germline V gene lookup returns CDR1 SGHRS and CDR2 YFSETQ. CDR3 bases: TGCGCCAGCAGCTTGGAGCCAGGGGATCACTATGGCTACACCTTC. Its translation is CASSLEPGDHYGYTF.

This rearrangement joins TRBV5-6 to TRBJ2-1, with D perhaps matching TRBD1 (6 bases). The germline V and J ends were trimmed by 0 bases and 7 bases, with 8 bases remaining between them. From germline, CDR1 is SGHDT and CDR2 YYEEEE. The CDR3 runs to 13 residues. CDR3 sequence: CASSLDGTNEQFF. The CDR3 nucleotides are TGTGCCAGCAGCTTGGATGGGACAAATGAGCAGTTCTTC.

Remarks on this clonotype: The germline gene is not matched at one end of the junction; a read error may be the cause. CDR3: CASSLYPPDDSDQPQHF. CDR3 coding DNA: TGTGCCAGCAGCCTTTACCCCCCGGATGATAGCGATCAGCCCCAGCATTTT. The chain uses TRBV5-5 and TRBJ1-5; D ambiguous. The length of the CDR3 is 17 residues. Germline lookup yields CDR1 SGHKS and CDR2 YYEKEE (reference sequence). The entire variable domain, with the rest obtained from reference TRBV5-5 and TRBJ1-5, is as follows: DAGVTQSPTHLIKTRGQQVTLRCSPISGHKSVSWYQQVLGQGPQFIFQYYEKEERGRGNFPDRFSARQFPNYSSELNVNALLLGDSALYLCASSLYPPDDSDQPQHFGDGTRLSIL.

This clonotype was recorded a few times. The chain is built from TRBV20-1 and TRBJ2-7; 10 positions match TRBD2. Trimming cost V 5 bases and J 2 bases; bases outside gene matches: 9. The CDR3 totals 15 residues. Germline values: CDR1 DFQATT, CDR2 SNEGSKA (reference sequence). The CDR3 DNA reads TGCAGTGCTCCTCTAGGGACTAGCGAAACCTACGAGCAGTACTTC. Amino acid sequence: CSAPLGTSETYEQYF.

This chain links TRBV10-3 with TRBJ1-1; possibly TRBD1 for D (5 bases). CDR3 size: 15 residues. The germline V and J ends were trimmed by 4 bases and 4 bases, with 16 bases remaining between them. Germline loops: CDR1 ENHRY, CDR2 SYGVKD. CDR3 amino acids: CAISGGRGIATEAFF. DNA of the CDR3: TGTGCCATCAGTGGGGGGAGAGGGATCGCCACTGAAGCTTTCTTT.

The chain recombines TRBV5-1 with TRBJ2-2; D might be TRBD1 (5 bases). From germline, CDR1 is SGHRS and CDR2 YFSETQ. The V and J ends lost 2 bases and 1 base respectively, with 9 bases between them. This CDR3 region has 15 residues. CDR3 sequence (DNA): TGCGCCAGCAGCTTACAGGTCCGGAACACCGGGGAGCTGTTTTTT. Encoded protein: CASSLQVRNTGELFF.

The chain is built from TRBV29-1 and TRBJ1-2, with D hard to call. Trimming removed 2 bases at V and 11 bases at J, with 15 bases between. Germline CDR1 reads SQVTM; CDR2 reads ANQGSEA. This CDR3 has 12 amino acids. The chain's CDR3 is CSVETEDFGYTF. CDR3 nucleotides: TGCAGCGTTGAAACCGAGGATTTTGGTTACACCTTC.

The chain uses TRBV13 and TRBJ1-5; 7 positions agree with TRBD1. J was trimmed by 9 bases and V by 4 bases; bases with no gene match: 3. Per germline, CDR1 PRHDT and CDR2 FYEKMQ (reference sequence). There are 12 residues in the CDR3. CDR3 amino acids: CASSSGGGPQHF. The CDR3 coding sequence is TGTGCCAGCAGCTCAGGGGGGGGGCCCCAGCATTTT.

This chain connects TRBV7-9 to TRBJ1-1, with TRBD1 matching 7 bases. In germline, CDR1 is SEHNR, CDR2 FQNEAQ (reference sequence). With 1 base clipped from V and 8 bases from J, the junction kept 13 bases outside the gene matches. This CDR3 is built from 16 residues. The CDR3: CASSLGPGQLEIEAFF. DNA of the CDR3: TGTGCCAGCAGCTTAGGCCCGGGACAGCTGGAGATAGAAGCTTTCTTT.

This sequence joins TRBV12-3 or TRBV12-4 and TRBJ1-1, with D unresolved. The CDR3 covers 15 residues. Trimming stripped 1 base from V and 1 base from J, with 10 bases between. DNA of the CDR3: TGTGCCAGCAGTTTAGAGTCCTCCAGGAACACTGAAGCTTTCTTT. This codes for CASSLESSRNTEAFF.

This clonotype was seen a handful of times. This chain uses TRBV12-3 or TRBV12-4 with TRBJ1-1; D remains unclear. V lost 4 bases and J 2 bases, leaving 8 bases between the germline ends. CDR3 length: 13 residues. CDR3: CASSSWINTEAFF. In nucleotides, the CDR3 is TGTGCCAGCAGTTCCTGGATAAACACTGAAGCTTTCTTT.

There are a few counts of this clonotype. This chain joins TRBV4-3 and TRBJ2-3, with 10 nucleotides matching TRBD2. Germline loops: CDR1 LGHNA, CDR2 YSLEER. V was pared by 0 bases and J by 2 bases, with 14 bases of the junction left unmatched. This CDR3 is built from 20 residues. CDR3 sequence (DNA): TGCGCCAGCAGCCAAGATGTTAGCGGGGGGCCCTCGGATTACACAGATACGCAGTATTTT. Translation: CASSQDVSGGPSDYTDTQYF.

In this sample, this clonotype turned up many times. This rearrangement joins TRBV7-8 to TRBJ2-3, with D perhaps matching TRBD2 (5 bases). CDR3 size: 17 residues. CDR1 and CDR2 from the germline V gene are SGHVS and FQNEAQ. Trimming removed 6 bases from V and 0 bases from J, with 19 bases in between. In nucleotides, the CDR3 is TGTGCCAGCAGACCAGGCCCCCGGGGATCTAGCACAGATACGCAGTATTTT. The encoded protein is CASRPGPRGSSTDTQYF.

About this clonotype itself: This may come from a read error, since a much larger clone is one base off. V usage is TRBV7-2 and J usage is TRBJ2-7; perhaps TRBD1 as D (6 bases). The CDR3 runs to 14 residues. The ends were cut back, 0 bases at V and 6 bases at J, with 12 bases in the middle. Germline CDR1 is SGHTA and CDR2 is FQGNSA. CDR3 sequence (DNA): TGTACCAGCAGCTTAGCAGGGGGATCGGGCGAGCAGTACTTC. This translates into CTSSLAGGSGEQYF.

Concerning this clonotype: It may be a read error: a sequence one base away is much more abundant. The CDR3 spells CASNITAGRDTGELFF. The CDR3 DNA follows: TGTGCCAGCAACATAACGGCAGGGAGGGACACCGGGGAGCTGTTTTTT. The genes are TRBV7-2 and TRBJ2-2; 7 bases are a match to TRBD2. Unmatched junction bases numbered 11, after V lost 7 bases and J lost 3 bases. CDR1 and CDR2 from the germline V gene are SGHTA and FQGNSA. The CDR3 runs to 16 residues.

CDR3 DNA: TGCAGTGCAGTACTGTGGGGTCAGCCCCAGCATTTT. Translating it yields CSAVLWGQPQHF. The chain joins TRBV20-1 to TRBJ1-5; D is uncertain. Germline loops: CDR1 DFQATT, CDR2 SNEGSKA (reference sequence). The CDR3 is 12 residues long. V was cut by 6 bases and J by 6 bases, with 12 bases left in between.

This clonotype was observed many times. The V call is TRBV7-8, the J call TRBJ1-2; TRBD1 matches at 12 bases. The V gene's germline CDR1 is SGHVS and CDR2 FQNEAQ. V lost 5 bases, J lost 4 bases, and 5 bases stayed unmatched. The CDR3 is 15 residues long. The CDR3 region is CASSTGTGGSYGYTF. The CDR3 DNA is TGTGCCAGCAGCACCGGGACAGGGGGCTCCTATGGCTACACCTTC.

This sequence joins TRBV20-1 and TRBJ2-3, with D possibly being TRBD2 (6 bases). The CDR3 spans 14 residues. The V and J ends lost 4 bases and 2 bases respectively, with 13 bases between them. Germline V CDR1 and CDR2: DFQATT, SNEGSKA (reference sequence). The CDR3 nucleotides are TGCAGTGCTACTCGGGGAGGTGCCACAGATACGCAGTATTTT. It codes for CSATRGGATDTQYF.

This clonotype was detected many times. The CDR3 reads CSARDPGRPSTDTQYF. Here the CDR3 DNA reads TGCAGTGCTAGAGATCCAGGGAGGCCTAGCACAGATACGCAGTATTTT. The chain couples TRBV20-1 to TRBJ2-3; perhaps TRBD2 as D (6 bases). Trimming removed 0 bases at V and 0 bases at J, with 13 bases between. This CDR3 region has 16 residues. CDR1 DFQATT and CDR2 SNEGSKA come from the germline V gene (reference sequence).

The rearrangement joins TRBV5-6 to TRBJ2-1; 9 positions agree with TRBD1. After removal of 3 bases from V and 4 bases from J, the junction contained 5 bases not matched to a gene. Germline V gives CDR1 SGHDT, CDR2 YYEEEE. The CDR3 totals 15 residues. The CDR3 nucleotides read TGTGCCAGCAGCTATGGACAGGGGCCATACAATGAGCAGTTCTTC. Its translation is CASSYGQGPYNEQFF.

Concerning this clonotype itself: A read error may produce the germline difference seen at one junction end. The chain is built from TRBV11-3 and TRBJ1-1; D is undetermined. Germline CDR1 reads SGHNT; CDR2 reads YENEEA. The CDR3 consists of 15 residues. Here the CDR3 reads CASSLGLGANTETFF. CDR3 coding DNA: TGTGCCAGCAGCTTAGGTCTGGGCGCGAACACTGAAACTTTCTTT.